The rows below give T cell receptor beta chains drawn from one sample of a study of T cell responses to AZD1222 COVID-19 vaccine. TCRdb's copy holds only in-frame clones and misses some; the assay was immunoSEQ multiplex PCR. Of around 110,000 clones in the sample, roughly nine tenths are singletons; the top ten hold approximately 1.4%. The sequenced sample was peripheral blood, obtained 28 days after the second AZD1222 dose. All receptors derive from an adult who received the AZD1222 COVID-19 vaccine. Both conserved end residues are part of each CDR3. The order of the fields is V gene, J gene, D gene, clone size, CDR3 protein, CDR3 DNA. D genes are given only for firm matches. Clone sizes are given selectively: once, few, many, or a class where the clone is expanded.

TRBV28,TRBJ1-3,-,-,CASSSPGGVSGNTIYF,TGTGCCAGCAGCTCACCGGGAGGAGTTTCTGGAAACACCATATATTTT
TRBV2,TRBJ1-5,-,once,CASSEGGRGYQPQHF,TGTGCCAGCAGTGAAGGGGGACGAGGCTACCAGCCCCAGCATTTT
TRBV7-9,TRBJ2-3,-,-,CASSLFGADTQYF,TGTGCCAGCAGCCTGTTCGGGGCAGATACGCAGTATTTT
TRBV30,TRBJ1-2,-,-,CAWSRPGVGYGYTF,TGTGCCTGGAGCCGACCAGGGGTGGGGTATGGCTACACCTTC
TRBV28,TRBJ1-2,TRBD1,once,CASSLEQGDTYGYTF,TGTGCCAGCAGTTTAGAACAGGGGGATACCTATGGCTACACCTTC
TRBV29-1,TRBJ1-1,-,-,CSVGSATEAFF,TGCAGCGTTGGTTCCGCCACTGAAGCTTTCTTT
TRBV4-1,TRBJ2-1,TRBD1,few,CASSHFRDSLYNEQFF,TGCGCCAGCAGCCACTTCCGGGACAGCCTATACAATGAGCAGTTCTTC
TRBV2,TRBJ1-4,-,-,CASSSGFARPDF,TGTGCCAGCAGTTCAGGGTTCGCCAGGCCGGATTTT
TRBV10-1,TRBJ2-3,TRBD2,-,CASSAAGTSSQYF,TGCGCCAGCAGCGCCGCCGGGACTAGCTCGCAGTATTTT
TRBV7-2,TRBJ1-5,-,-,CASSLGLDRTADQPQHF,TGTGCCAGCAGCCTCGGTCTGGACAGAACTGCCGATCAGCCCCAGCATTTT
TRBV7-9,TRBJ2-1,TRBD1,-,CASSYRQGYEQFF,TGTGCCAGCAGCTACCGACAGGGCTATGAGCAGTTCTTC
TRBV5-4,TRBJ2-7,TRBD1,-,CASSVDRASEQYF,TGTGCCAGCAGCGTGGACAGGGCGAGTGAGCAGTACTTC
TRBV6-5,TRBJ2-5,TRBD2,-,CASSFTSGVQETQYF,TGTGCCAGCAGTTTCACTAGCGGGGTCCAAGAGACCCAGTACTTC
TRBV6-4,TRBJ2-7,TRBD1,once,CASSDSNSRDRSSYEQYF,TGTGCCAGCAGTGACTCGAATTCCCGGGACAGGAGCTCCTACGAGCAGTACTTC
TRBV2,TRBJ1-6,TRBD1,once,CASSASGTENNSPLHF,TGTGCCAGCAGTGCATCCGGGACAGAAAACAATTCACCCCTCCACTTT
TRBV25-1,TRBJ2-7,-,-,CASAQGHYEQYF,TGTGCCAGCGCTCAGGGACACTACGAGCAGTACTTC
TRBV27,TRBJ1-5,-,-,CASSPTDSNQPQHF,TGTGCCAGCAGCCCGACAGATAGCAATCAGCCCCAGCATTTT
TRBV7-9,TRBJ1-1,-,-,CASSLGAGSMNTEAFF,TGTGCCAGCAGCTTAGGCGCGGGGTCCATGAACACTGAAGCTTTCTTT
TRBV10-1,TRBJ1-4,-,-,CASSGPRQDNEKLFF,TGCGCCAGCAGTGGACCCAGACAGGATAATGAAAAACTGTTTTTT
TRBV5-1,TRBJ2-2,TRBD1,-,CASSERGQGDTGELFF,TGCGCCAGCTCAGAGAGGGGACAGGGGGACACCGGGGAGCTGTTTTTT
TRBV5-4,TRBJ2-7,TRBD1,few,CASSPGQGGYEQYF,TGTGCCAGCAGCCCTGGACAGGGAGGCTACGAGCAGTACTTC
TRBV27,TRBJ2-5,TRBD1,-,CASSTLRTGETQYF,TGTGCCAGCAGCACCCTGAGGACAGGAGAGACCCAGTACTTC
TRBV7-9,TRBJ1-6,-,-,CASSHDGTRWYNSPLHF,TGTGCCAGCAGCCATGACGGGACCCGGTGGTATAATTCACCCCTCCACTTT
TRBV28,TRBJ1-5,-,once,CASSLSGPNQPQHF,TGTGCCAGCAGTTTATCCGGACCCAATCAGCCCCAGCATTTT
TRBV12-5,TRBJ1-1,-,-,CASGLGTVNTEAFF,TGTGCTAGTGGTTTGGGGACAGTAAACACTGAAGCTTTCTTT
TRBV5-1,TRBJ2-3,TRBD1,-,CASSSGQGATDTQYF,TGCGCCAGCAGCTCAGGACAGGGGGCAACAGATACGCAGTATTTT
TRBV11-1,TRBJ1-2,TRBD1,-,CASSPRGDANYGYTF,TGTGCCAGCAGCCCCAGGGGGGATGCTAACTATGGCTACACCTTC
TRBV27,TRBJ2-1,TRBD2,-,CASSPGTSGYNEQFF,TGTGCCAGCAGCCCCGGGACTAGCGGCTACAATGAGCAGTTCTTC
TRBV4-1,TRBJ2-3,-,few,CASSHPLTDTQYF,TGCGCCAGCAGCCACCCTCTCACAGATACGCAGTATTTT
TRBV19,TRBJ2-3,-,once,CASSTHGGRSTDTQYF,TGTGCCAGTAGTACCCATGGTGGGAGGAGCACAGATACGCAGTATTTT
TRBV24-1,TRBJ2-3,-,-,CATSGPADTQYF,TGTGCCACCAGTGGTCCGGCAGATACGCAGTATTTT
TRBV4-1,TRBJ2-5,-,once,CASSQVALARGETQYF,TGCGCCAGCAGCCAAGTGGCCCTAGCGCGGGGAGAGACCCAGTACTTC
TRBV7-5,TRBJ2-4,-,-,CARSLRGTLAKNIQYF,TGTGCCAGAAGCTTAAGAGGGACCCTAGCCAAAAACATTCAGTACTTC
TRBV13,TRBJ1-1,-,-,CASSFTGSTEAFF,TGTGCCAGCAGTTTTACAGGGAGCACTGAAGCTTTCTTT
TRBV6-5,TRBJ1-3,-,-,CASRQGERNTIYF,TGTGCCAGCAGACAGGGCGAAAGAAACACCATATATTTT
TRBV10-3,TRBJ1-2,-,-,CATYSGQGGYTF,TGTGCCACCTATTCGGGGCAGGGGGGCTACACCTTC
TRBV19,TRBJ1-1,-,-,CASSMRGGQLNTEAFF,TGTGCCAGTAGTATGAGGGGTGGACAACTGAACACTGAAGCTTTCTTT
TRBV5-1,TRBJ2-7,TRBD1,-,CASSTGQGGEQYF,TGCGCCAGCAGCACTGGACAGGGGGGCGAGCAGTACTTC
TRBV29-1,TRBJ1-1,-,once,CSAPGNPNTEAFF,TGCAGCGCTCCGGGCAACCCAAACACTGAAGCTTTCTTT
TRBV24-1,TRBJ2-1,TRBD2,-,CATLQGGTSGNYNEQFF,TGTGCCACCCTTCAGGGCGGGACTAGCGGGAACTACAATGAGCAGTTCTTC
TRBV11-2,TRBJ2-7,-,-,CASSSDRNSYEQYF,TGTGCCAGCAGCTCCGACAGGAACTCCTACGAGCAGTACTTC
TRBV7-6,TRBJ2-7,-,-,CASSLADSSSYEQYF,TGTGCCAGCAGCTTAGCGGACAGTAGCTCCTACGAGCAGTACTTC
TRBV6-1,TRBJ2-1,TRBD2,-,CASSEAAGGYNEQFF,TGTGCCAGCAGTGAAGCAGCGGGAGGGTACAATGAGCAGTTCTTC
TRBV5-1,TRBJ2-1,TRBD2,-,CASSLAPLAGIDNEQFF,TGCGCCAGCAGCTTGGCCCCACTAGCGGGAATCGACAATGAGCAGTTCTTC
TRBV30,TRBJ2-7,-,-,CAWSEGSSSYEQYF,TGTGCCTGGAGTGAAGGCAGTAGCTCCTACGAGCAGTACTTC
TRBV6-2/TRBV6-3,TRBJ2-1,-,-,CASSWEFYNEQFF,TGTGCCAGCAGTTGGGAGTTCTACAATGAGCAGTTCTTC
TRBV6-5,TRBJ1-2,-,-,CASSLTRRDGYTF,TGTGCCAGCAGTTTAACGCGCCGGGACGGCTACACCTTC
TRBV9,TRBJ2-7,TRBD1,-,CASSPTGANYEQYF,TGTGCCAGCAGCCCGACAGGGGCGAACTACGAGCAGTACTTC
TRBV7-9,TRBJ1-2,TRBD1,-,CAWGQALNGYTF,TGTGCCTGGGGACAGGCCCTTAATGGCTACACCTTC
TRBV4-1,TRBJ2-7,TRBD2,-,CASSQDRTSGKSEQYF,TGCGCCAGCAGCCAAGACCGGACTAGCGGGAAATCGGAGCAGTACTTC